The 21 T cell receptor beta chains listed next were all sequenced from one sample in a study of neurological immune-mediated disorders. TCRdb passed the 5' RACE reads through MiXCR, listing each CDR3 protein once. The table includes roughly 75,000 distinct CDR3 sequences, around 2.6% detected once. Sequences were obtained from PBMCs. Receptors were obtained from a woman in her 30s with multiple sclerosis.

This clonotype showed up many times. The J gene is TRBJ1-2, the V gene TRBV3-1, with TRBD1 matching over 10 bases. Germline V lookup: CDR1 LGHDT, CDR2 YNNKEL (reference sequence). The CDR3 runs 15 residues. V dropped 3 bases and J dropped 4; count of bases not matched to a gene: 5. The CDR3 loop reads CASSQRQGASYGYTF. DNA for the CDR3: TGTGCCAGCAGCCAGCGACAGGGGGCGAGCTATGGCTACACCTTC.

This clonotype was seen at least ten times. The gene calls are TRBV6-5 and TRBJ1-1; 9 bases map to TRBD1. CDR3 size: 17 residues. The trim removed 4 bases at V and 5 bases at J, leaving 14 bases unmatched. Germline V gene sequence: CDR1 MNHEY, CDR2 SVGAGI. DNA for the CDR3: TGTGCCAGCAGTTCTACAGGGGGCTTTGGAGGGAGAACTGAAGCTTTCTTT. Protein: CASSSTGGFGGRTEAFF.

Details on this clonotype: At one end the junction does not follow the germline gene, possibly because of a read error. The CDR3 sequence is CSVEGGTRTDTQYF. The CDR3 coding sequence is TGCAGCGTCGAAGGGGGCACGCGCACAGATACGCAGTATTTT. This chain joins TRBV29-1 and TRBJ2-3, with 7 bases lining up with TRBD1. Germline values: CDR1 SQVTM, CDR2 ANQGSEA. This CDR3 region has 14 residues.

This clonotype appeared many times. J is TRBJ2-7 and V is TRBV14, with 14 nucleotides matching TRBD2. Per the germline V gene, CDR1 is SGHDN and CDR2 is FVKESK. The V gene end was trimmed by 2 bases and the J gene end by 4 bases; junction bases not matched to a gene: 1. This CDR3 comprises 15 residues. The CDR3 is CASSQRLAGGYEQYF. The CDR3, as DNA: TGTGCCAGCAGCCAAAGACTAGCGGGAGGGTACGAGCAGTACTTC.

This clonotype has ten or more counts. The V gene is TRBV18, the J gene TRBJ2-5, with TRBD2 matching 8 bases. The trim removed 3 bases at V and 5 bases at J, leaving 2 bases unmatched. This CDR3 comprises 13 residues. Germline V gene sequence: CDR1 KGHSH, CDR2 LQKENI. In DNA form, the CDR3 reads TGTGCCAGCTCACCGACGGGGGGGGAGACCCAGTACTTC. As protein: CASSPTGGETQYF.

In its sample, this clonotype was seen many times. This rearrangement joins TRBV5-6 to TRBJ2-1; unclear D gene. CDR1 is SGHDT and CDR2 is YYEEEE in the germline V gene. This CDR3 has 13 amino acids. V was pared by 1 base and J by 4 bases, with 6 bases between. The CDR3 loop reads CASSLRTYNEQFF. CDR3 in DNA: TGTGCCAGCAGCTTGAGAACATACAATGAGCAGTTCTTC.

In its sample, this clonotype was seen many times. The chain couples TRBV12-3 or TRBV12-4 to TRBJ2-1, with 9 positions matching TRBD2. This CDR3 has 15 amino acids. V dropped 5 bases and J dropped 7; count of bases not matched to a gene: 9. CDR3 in amino acids: CASSIIAGATNEQFF. As DNA, the CDR3 is TGTGCCAGCAGTATAATAGCGGGAGCTACGAATGAGCAGTTCTTC.

This clonotype was counted many times. The CDR3 is CASSPSPGQGVGYTF. The CDR3 nucleotides are TGTGCCAGCAGCCCAAGCCCCGGACAGGGGGTGGGCTACACCTTC. The chain uses TRBV7-3 and TRBJ1-2; 10 bases match TRBD1. The germline CDR1 and CDR2 sequences are SGHTA and FQGTGA. V lost 5 bases, J lost 8 bases, and 11 bases stayed unmatched. The CDR3 is 15 residues long.

This clonotype was seen repeatedly, ten times or more. V is TRBV6-2 or TRBV6-3 and J is TRBJ2-7; a possible D gene is TRBD1 (6 bases). Trimming took 2 bases from V and 2 from J, leaving 13 bases between them. CDR1 is MNHEY, CDR2 SVGEGT, per germline. CDR3 length: 15 residues. DNA for the CDR3: TGTGCCAGCAGTTACGGGGCAGGGGACACCTACGAGCAGTACTTC. Translated: CASSYGAGDTYEQYF.

At least ten counts were recorded for this clonotype. The V and J genes are TRBV6-1 and TRBJ1-2, with D possibly being TRBD1 (6 bases). There are 14 residues in the CDR3. The germline V and J ends were trimmed by 7 bases and 2 bases, with 14 bases remaining between them. Germline V lookup: CDR1 MNHNS, CDR2 SASEGT. The CDR3 reads CASNQGIINYGYTF. The CDR3 bases are TGTGCCAGCAATCAGGGGATTATAAACTATGGCTACACCTTC.

The table lists this clonotype with many counts. This rearrangement joins TRBV7-3 to TRBJ2-3, with 10 bases matching TRBD2. After removal of 5 bases from V and 0 bases from J, the junction contained 23 bases not matched to a gene. Per the germline V gene, CDR1 is SGHTA and CDR2 is FQGTGA. CDR3 length equals 22 residues. CDR3 amino acids: CASSQRSSGSFIGLASTDTQYF. In DNA, the CDR3 is TGTGCCAGCAGCCAAAGGTCTAGCGGGAGTTTCATCGGACTAGCTAGCACAGATACGCAGTATTTT.

Many counts were recorded for this clonotype. The chain recombines TRBV20-1 with TRBJ2-7; D ambiguous. The CDR3 is 14 residues long. CDR1 is DFQATT, CDR2 SNEGSKA, per germline (reference sequence). V was clipped by 0 bases and J by 0 bases, with 9 bases between them. The CDR3 sequence is CSARDWRASYEQYF. The CDR3 DNA reads TGCAGTGCTAGAGACTGGCGAGCCTCCTACGAGCAGTACTTC.

This clonotype was seen repeatedly, ten times or more. The chain couples TRBV2 to TRBJ2-3; 9 bases agree with TRBD2. Germline V gene sequence: CDR1 SNHLY, CDR2 FYNNEI. V shed 8 bases and J 0 bases; nucleotides not matched to a gene: 12. The CDR3 consists of 17 residues. CDR3 nucleotide sequence: TGTGCCAGCCCCCCCGCTCCTCTAGCGGGAAGCACAGATACGCAGTATTTT. Translated, it gives CASPPAPLAGSTDTQYF.

At least ten counts were recorded for this clonotype. The rearrangement links TRBV6-2 or TRBV6-3 to TRBJ2-7, with 11 bases that match TRBD1. Germline CDR1 reads MNHEY; CDR2 reads SVGEGT. The trim removed 6 bases at V and 1 base at J, leaving 14 bases unmatched. There are 18 residues in the CDR3. The CDR3 sequence is CASSPDRGLPEFSYEQYF. CDR3 nucleotides: TGTGCCAGCAGCCCGGACAGGGGGCTCCCCGAGTTTTCCTACGAGCAGTACTTC.

This clonotype was picked up many times. The chain has TRBV5-1 and TRBJ2-2, with D possibly TRBD1 on 6 matching bases. This CDR3 region has 16 residues. V was trimmed by 3 bases and J by 0 bases, leaving 12 bases between them. CDR1 and CDR2 from the germline V gene are SGHRS and YFSETQ. CDR3 nucleotides: TGCGCCAGCAGCTCTGGGACATTCGCGAACACCGGGGAGCTGTTTTTT. Its protein product is CASSSGTFANTGELFF.

This clonotype was seen repeatedly, ten times or more. The V gene is TRBV7-2, the J gene TRBJ1-1, with a weak D call TRBD1 (6 bases). CDR3 length: 13 residues. In germline, CDR1 is SGHTA, CDR2 FQGNSA. Between the trimmed V and J ends, which lost 5 bases and 7 bases, there was a span of 14 bases. The CDR3 nucleotides are TGTGCCAGCAGCCAAACGACAGGCCGTGAAGCTTTCTTT. Encoded protein: CASSQTTGREAFF.

This clonotype was seen repeatedly, ten times or more. This chain links TRBV7-8 with TRBJ2-7; no firm D call. The V gene lost 5 bases and the J gene lost 4 bases, with 9 bases spanning the gap. The CDR3 spans 12 residues. Germline-derived CDR1 and CDR2 are SGHVS and FQNEAQ. DNA for the CDR3: TGTGCCAGCAGCATCTACGGGTACGAGCAGTACTTC. The encoded protein is CASSIYGYEQYF.

This clonotype is medium-sized within its sample. The rearrangement links TRBV20-1 to TRBJ2-7, with 10 bases aligning to TRBD2. Germline V lookup: CDR1 DFQATT, CDR2 SNEGSKA (reference sequence). After removal of 3 bases from V and 2 bases from J, the junction contained 4 bases not matched to a gene. The CDR3 totals 14 residues. CDR3 in amino acids: CSASATSGAYEQYF. CDR3 DNA sequence: TGCAGTGCTAGTGCAACTAGCGGGGCCTACGAGCAGTACTTC.

This clonotype was counted many times. The chain joins TRBV13 to TRBJ1-5, with a weak D call TRBD1 (5 bases). The germline V gene has CDR1 PRHDT and CDR2 FYEKMQ (reference sequence). The CDR3 has 17 amino acids. The V end was cut by 5 bases, the J end by 1 base, with 18 bases between. CDR3 coding DNA: TGTGCCAGCAGCGACCTCGTGGGCAGGGAGAGCAATCAGCCCCAGCATTTT. Translating it yields CASSDLVGRESNQPQHF.

This clonotype was counted many times. This chain links TRBV29-1 with TRBJ2-1; 9 nucleotides agree with TRBD1. The CDR3 totals 18 residues. Per germline, CDR1 SQVTM and CDR2 ANQGSEA. Unmatched junction bases numbered 13, after V lost 4 bases and J lost 0 bases. The CDR3 DNA is TGCAGCGTTGGGGGGACAGGGACCCCCCGTAGCTCCTACAATGAGCAGTTCTTC. Its protein is CSVGGTGTPRSSYNEQFF.

Many counts were recorded for this clonotype. This chain links TRBV12-3 or TRBV12-4 with TRBJ1-1; D gene uncertain. This CDR3 has 14 amino acids. The germline V and J ends were trimmed by 6 bases and 1 base, with 12 bases remaining between them. CDR3 amino acids: CASSPGLGNTEAFF. In DNA form, the CDR3 reads TGTGCCAGCAGCCCAGGACTGGGGAACACTGAAGCTTTCTTT.